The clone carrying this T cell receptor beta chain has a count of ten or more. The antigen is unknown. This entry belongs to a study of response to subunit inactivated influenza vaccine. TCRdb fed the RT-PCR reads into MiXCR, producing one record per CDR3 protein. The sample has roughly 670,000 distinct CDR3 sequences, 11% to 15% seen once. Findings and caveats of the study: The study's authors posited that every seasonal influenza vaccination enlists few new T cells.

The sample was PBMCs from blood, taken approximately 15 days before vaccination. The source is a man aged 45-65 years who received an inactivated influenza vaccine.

CDR3 region: CASSPHGSNYGYTF. DNA for the CDR3: TGTGCCAGCAGTCCCCACGGATCGAACTATGGCTACACCTTC. The chain links TRBV6-1 to TRBJ1-2; D gene ambiguous. V was clipped by 5 bases and J by 2 bases, with 12 bases between them. This CDR3 comprises 14 residues. Germline loops: CDR1 MNHNS, CDR2 SASEGT.